This is a list of T cell receptor beta chains from one sample in a study of blood T cell repertoires in COVID-19. Clones were sequenced by immunoSEQ multiplex PCR, and TCRdb holds only the in-frame ones, with some missing. The sample yields roughly 80,000 clones, approximately 90% seen once. Sequenced material: peripheral blood. The source of these receptors is a man aged 55 to 69 with acute or convalescent COVID-19. Each CDR3 is given with its conserved first and last residue. The size of a clone is reported for some rows only, either as once, few or many, or as a class for expanded clones.

length	V	J	size	CDR3
16	TRBV2	TRBJ2-2	.	CASRPPWTGRTGELFF
14	TRBV19	TRBJ1-1	.	CASTKGQGYTEAFF
19	TRBV27	TRBJ2-1	.	CASSPLGGASGRSYNEQFF
16	TRBV7-9	TRBJ1-1	.	CASSFYPGTGGSEAFF
15	TRBV5-4	TRBJ1-3	.	CASSSGGVFGNTIYF
15	TRBV27	TRBJ2-7	.	CASRTGLAETYEQYF
14	TRBV2	TRBJ2-3	few	CAVHSGIFTDTQYF
20	TRBV18	TRBJ1-1	once	CASSPKSGSEELLGDTEAFF
13	TRBV29-1	TRBJ2-3	.	CSAWTGNTDTQYF
14	TRBV11-2	TRBJ2-3	.	CASSRGLYTDTQYF
13	TRBV3-1/TRBV3-2	TRBJ2-7	.	CASSQDPTSEQYF
11	TRBV14	TRBJ2-1	.	CASSPGLEQFF
15	TRBV5-4	TRBJ1-2	.	CASSLEPDSSRGYTF
12	TRBV5-1	TRBJ2-7	.	CASSLGAYEQYF
15	TRBV2	TRBJ2-2	.	CASSLAGERGGELFF
14	TRBV5-1	TRBJ2-7	.	CASSPGLAAYEQYF
14	TRBV9	TRBJ2-7	few	CASSVGTEIYEQYF
13	TRBV15	TRBJ2-1	.	CATSRPQDNEQFF
13	TRBV3-1/TRBV3-2	TRBJ1-1	.	CASSPGGVTEAFF
18	TRBV4-1	TRBJ2-6	few	CASSQVGTGVPGANVLTF
16	TRBV5-8	TRBJ1-5	.	CASTPRVAARGQPQHF
13	TRBV27	TRBJ2-5	.	CASSGTYQETQYF
14	TRBV6-5	TRBJ1-4	.	CASSPPSDNEKLFF
15	TRBV6-5	TRBJ1-6	.	CASSTSGVRNSPLHF
14	TRBV9	TRBJ1-4	once	CASSAGGAFEKLFF
17	TRBV3-1/TRBV3-2	TRBJ1-5	.	CASSQDRGGKGNQPQHF
14	TRBV5-5	TRBJ1-5	.	CASSLGAGNQPQHF
15	TRBV19	TRBJ1-5	.	CASLLSDRWNQPQHF
19	TRBV27	TRBJ2-7	.	CASTGLRYLKHSSTSEQYF
14	TRBV6-5	TRBJ2-1	once	CASTGTATYNEQFF
13	TRBV3-1/TRBV3-2	TRBJ2-1	.	CASSQDLYNEQFF
11	TRBV11-3	TRBJ2-5	.	CASMRQETQYF
18	TRBV27	TRBJ2-1	.	CASSWKVPGLAGYNEQFF
18	TRBV19	TRBJ1-1	.	CASSNRQGSSNMNTEAFF
14	TRBV11-3	TRBJ1-6	.	CASSLGERGSPLHF
13	TRBV9	TRBJ2-1	.	CASSVGGKLEQFF
16	TRBV29-1	TRBJ2-7	.	CSVGTSLAGGTYEQYF
13	TRBV6-5	TRBJ1-6	.	CASKVTGVSPLHF
15	TRBV5-6	TRBJ2-5	.	CASSLSGQGQETQYF
15	TRBV19	TRBJ1-2	.	CASSYNRFPNYGYTF
18	TRBV6-1	TRBJ1-3	.	CASSGSRQGAIYGNTIYF
13	TRBV5-4	TRBJ2-5	.	CASSLGQGETQYF
16	TRBV2	TRBJ1-6	.	CASSEAPRQRNSPLHF
15	TRBV7-2	TRBJ2-1	.	CASSLEGGPYNEQFF
15	TRBV5-1	TRBJ2-7	.	CASSLVAGETGEQYF
17	TRBV4-3	TRBJ2-2	.	CASSQVRGYPTVRELFF
15	TRBV7-2	TRBJ2-1	.	CASSLAGVSYNEQFF
12	TRBV30	TRBJ1-3	.	CAWTGSGNTIYF
14	TRBV7-3	TRBJ2-2	once	CASKGGSNTGELFF
14	TRBV11-2	TRBJ2-1	.	CASSLSQLYNEQFF
15	TRBV7-2	TRBJ1-3	.	CASSLTANSGNTIYF
15	TRBV7-2	TRBJ2-7	.	CASSLNAGTLYEQYF
16	TRBV9	TRBJ2-6	.	CASSINRDTGANVLTF
11	TRBV20-1	TRBJ1-4	once	CSAADYEKLFF
15	TRBV11-2	TRBJ1-5	.	CASSLDRVGNQPQHF